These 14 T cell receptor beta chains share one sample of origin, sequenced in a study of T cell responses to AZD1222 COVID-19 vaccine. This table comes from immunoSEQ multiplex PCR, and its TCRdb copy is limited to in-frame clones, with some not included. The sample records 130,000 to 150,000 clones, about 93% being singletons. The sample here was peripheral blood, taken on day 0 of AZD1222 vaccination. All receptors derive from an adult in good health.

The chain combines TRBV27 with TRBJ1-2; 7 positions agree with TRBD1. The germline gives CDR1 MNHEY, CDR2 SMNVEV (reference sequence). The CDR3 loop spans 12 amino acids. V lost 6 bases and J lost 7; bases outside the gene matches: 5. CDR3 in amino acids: CASREGARGYTF. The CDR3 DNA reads TGTGCCAGCAGGGAGGGGGCGCGTGGCTACACCTTC.

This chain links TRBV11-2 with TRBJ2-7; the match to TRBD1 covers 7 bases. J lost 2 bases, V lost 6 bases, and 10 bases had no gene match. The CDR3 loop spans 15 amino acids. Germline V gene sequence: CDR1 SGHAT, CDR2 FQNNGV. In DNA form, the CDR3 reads TGTGCCAGCAGACCTACAGGGGCCCCAACCTACGAGCAGTACTTC. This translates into CASRPTGAPTYEQYF.

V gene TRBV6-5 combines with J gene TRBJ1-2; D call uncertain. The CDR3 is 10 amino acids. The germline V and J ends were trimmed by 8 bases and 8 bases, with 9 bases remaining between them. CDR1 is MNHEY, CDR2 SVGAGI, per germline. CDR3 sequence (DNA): TGTGCCAGCTCCTTGGAGGGCTACACCTTC. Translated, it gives CASSLEGYTF.

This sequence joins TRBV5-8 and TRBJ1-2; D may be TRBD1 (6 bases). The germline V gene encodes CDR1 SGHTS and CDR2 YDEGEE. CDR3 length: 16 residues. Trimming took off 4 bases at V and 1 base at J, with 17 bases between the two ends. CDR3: CASSPMWGAGNYGYTF. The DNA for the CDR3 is TGTGCCAGCAGCCCGATGTGGGGGGCCGGTAACTATGGCTACACCTTC.

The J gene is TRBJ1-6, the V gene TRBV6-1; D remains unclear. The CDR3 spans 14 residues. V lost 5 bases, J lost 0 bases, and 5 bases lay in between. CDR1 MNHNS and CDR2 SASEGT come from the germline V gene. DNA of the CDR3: TGTGCCAGCAGTTCTAGCTCCTATAATTCACCCCTCCACTTT. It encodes CASSSSSYNSPLHF.

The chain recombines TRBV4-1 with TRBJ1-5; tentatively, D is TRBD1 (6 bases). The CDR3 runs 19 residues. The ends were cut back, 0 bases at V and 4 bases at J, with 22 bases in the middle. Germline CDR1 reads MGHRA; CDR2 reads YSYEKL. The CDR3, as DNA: TGCGCCAGCAGCCAAGACACGGCAGGTATCCGAAGGGGGAATCAGCCCCAGCATTTT. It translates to CASSQDTAGIRRGNQPQHF.

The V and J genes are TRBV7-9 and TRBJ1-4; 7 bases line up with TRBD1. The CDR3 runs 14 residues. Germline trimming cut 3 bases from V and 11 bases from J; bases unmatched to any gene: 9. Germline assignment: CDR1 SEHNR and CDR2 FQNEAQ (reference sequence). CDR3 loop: CASSFTGAPEKLFF. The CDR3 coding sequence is TGTGCCAGCAGCTTCACAGGGGCCCCGGAGAAACTGTTTTTT.

CDR3 DNA sequence: TGTGCCAGCAGTGAAGAGGTATTCTCGGAGACCCAGTACTTC. Its protein is CASSEEVFSETQYF. The chain couples TRBV2 to TRBJ2-5; D is unresolved. V gave up 1 base and J gave up 5 bases, with 11 bases separating them. CDR1 SNHLY and CDR2 FYNNEI come from the germline V gene. CDR3 size: 14 residues.

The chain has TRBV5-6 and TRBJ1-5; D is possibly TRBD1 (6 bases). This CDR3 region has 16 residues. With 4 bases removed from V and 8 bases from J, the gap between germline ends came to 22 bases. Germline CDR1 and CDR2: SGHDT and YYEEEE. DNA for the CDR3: TGTGCCAGCAGCGGGGGCGGGCAGGTGCCTCGGGAGCCCCAGCATTTT. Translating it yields CASSGGGQVPREPQHF.

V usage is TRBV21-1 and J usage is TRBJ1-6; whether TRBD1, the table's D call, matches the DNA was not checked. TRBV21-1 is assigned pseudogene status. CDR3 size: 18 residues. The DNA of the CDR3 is TGTGCCAGCAGCTCCCCTATAAGGACAGGGGGCTTAAATTCACCCCTCCACTTT. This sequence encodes CASSSPIRTGGLNSPLHF.

The DNA for the CDR3 is TGTGCCATCAATCAACTCGGGAAGGGAAACACCATATATTTT. Amino acids: CAINQLGKGNTIYF. This sequence joins TRBV10-3 and TRBJ1-3; no clear D gene. The CDR3 sequence is 14 residues long. Germline V gene data show CDR1 as ENHRY and CDR2 as SYGVKD. Trimming took 7 bases from V and 4 from J, leaving 14 bases between them.

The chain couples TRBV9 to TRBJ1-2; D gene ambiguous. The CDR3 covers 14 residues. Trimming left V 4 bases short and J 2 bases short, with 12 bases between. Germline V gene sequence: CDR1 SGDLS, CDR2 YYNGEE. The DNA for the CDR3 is TGTGCCAGCAGCATGACCGGGGAGAACTATGGCTACACCTTC. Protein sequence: CASSMTGENYGYTF. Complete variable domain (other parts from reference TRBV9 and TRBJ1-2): DSGVTQTPKHLITATGQRVTLRCSPRSGDLSVYWYQQSLDQGLQFLIQYYNGEERAKGNILERFSAQQFPDLHSELNLSSLELGDSALYFCASSMTGENYGYTFGSGTRLTVV.

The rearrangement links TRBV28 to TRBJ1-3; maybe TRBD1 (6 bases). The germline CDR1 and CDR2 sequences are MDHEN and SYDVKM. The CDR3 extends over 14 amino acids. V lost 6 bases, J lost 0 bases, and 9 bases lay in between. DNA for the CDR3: TGTGCCAGCAGGACAGGCCACTCTGGAAACACCATATATTTT. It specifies CASRTGHSGNTIYF. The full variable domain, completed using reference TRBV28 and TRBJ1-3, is DVKVTQSSRYLVKRTGEKVFLECVQDMDHENMFWYRQDPGLGLRLIYFSYDVKMKEKGDIPEGYSVSREKKERFSLILESASTNQTSMYLCASRTGHSGNTIYFGEGSWLTVV.

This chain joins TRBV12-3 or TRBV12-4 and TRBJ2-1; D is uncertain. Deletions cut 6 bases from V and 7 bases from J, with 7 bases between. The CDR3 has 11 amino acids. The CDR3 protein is CASRFINEQFF. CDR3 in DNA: TGTGCCAGCAGGTTTATAAATGAGCAGTTCTTC.